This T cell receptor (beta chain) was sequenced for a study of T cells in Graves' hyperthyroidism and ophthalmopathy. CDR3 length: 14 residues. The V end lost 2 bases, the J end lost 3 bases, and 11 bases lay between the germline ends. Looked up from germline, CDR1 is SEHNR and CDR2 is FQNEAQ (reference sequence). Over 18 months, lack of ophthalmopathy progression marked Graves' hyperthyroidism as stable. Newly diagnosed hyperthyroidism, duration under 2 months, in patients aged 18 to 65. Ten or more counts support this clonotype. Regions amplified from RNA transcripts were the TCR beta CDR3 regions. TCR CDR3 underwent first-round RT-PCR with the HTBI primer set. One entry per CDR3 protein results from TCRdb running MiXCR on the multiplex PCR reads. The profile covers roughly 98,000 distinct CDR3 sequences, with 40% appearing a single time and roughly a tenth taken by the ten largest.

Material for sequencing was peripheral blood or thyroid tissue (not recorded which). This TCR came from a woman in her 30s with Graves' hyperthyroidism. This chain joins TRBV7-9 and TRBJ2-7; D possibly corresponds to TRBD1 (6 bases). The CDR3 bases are TGTGCCAGCAGCTTAACAGGGAGTGGCTACGAGCAGTACTTC. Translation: CASSLTGSGYEQYF.